Listed here are 8 T cell receptor beta chains from one sample, sequenced in a study of blood T cell repertoires in COVID-19. Clones were sequenced by immunoSEQ multiplex PCR, and TCRdb holds only the in-frame ones, with some missing. The table includes some 330,000 clones, 92% detected once. Sequenced: PBMCs or T cells enriched from blood (not recorded which). These receptors came from a woman aged 25 to 39 who had recovered from COVID-19.

The rearrangement joins TRBV12-3 or TRBV12-4 to TRBJ2-1, with a possible D match to TRBD1 (5 bases). V lost 5 bases to trimming and J lost 8 bases, with 13 bases between them. This CDR3 contains 13 residues. The CDR3 bases are TGTGCCAGCAGTCCCCCAGGGTCGCATGAGCAGTTCTTC. Translated, it gives CASSPPGSHEQFF.

The V and J genes are TRBV7-3 and TRBJ2-3, with 9 nucleotides matching TRBD1. CDR1 is SGHTA, CDR2 FQGTGA, per germline. The CDR3 is 15 residues long. V shed 5 bases and J 3 bases; nucleotides not matched to a gene: 6. CDR3 protein: CASSTRDRETDTQYF. The CDR3 coding sequence is TGTGCCAGCAGCACCCGGGACAGGGAAACAGATACGCAGTATTTT.

This clone was observed a handful of times. This chain uses TRBV4-1 with TRBJ2-1, with a possible D match to TRBD2 (5 bases). The germline V gene encodes CDR1 MGHRA and CDR2 YSYEKL. CDR3 size: 16 residues. Between the trimmed V and J ends, which lost 3 bases and 4 bases, there was a span of 16 bases. CDR3 nucleotide sequence: TGCGCCAGCAGCCACCTGGACTTACTTGTTTACAATGAGCAGTTCTTC. It encodes CASSHLDLLVYNEQFF.

V and J are TRBV14 and TRBJ1-2; a possible D gene is TRBD1 (6 bases). Trimming shortened V by 6 bases and J by 3 bases, and 23 bases separated the two germline ends. The CDR3 sequence is 17 residues long. Germline assignment: CDR1 SGHDN and CDR2 FVKESK. CDR3 sequence: CASRRAVPGQKYYGYTF. For the CDR3, the DNA is TGTGCCAGCAGACGGGCTGTTCCGGGACAAAAGTACTATGGCTACACCTTC. The whole variable domain, filled in from reference TRBV14 and TRBJ1-2, reads EAGVTQFPSHSVIEKGQTVTLRCDPISGHDNLYWYRRVMGKEIKFLLHFVKESKQDESGMPNNRFLAERTGGTYSTLKVQPAELEDSGVYFCASRRAVPGQKYYGYTFGSGTRLTVV.

This clone was counted once. In DNA form, the CDR3 reads TGTGCCAGCAGCATATCCGGGACTAGCGGAGGGAGCTCCTACAATGAGCAGTTCTTC. Protein product: CASSISGTSGGSSYNEQFF. The chain combines TRBV7-9 with TRBJ2-1; 11 bases fit TRBD2. With 5 bases clipped from V and 0 bases from J, the junction kept 12 bases outside the gene matches. The V gene's germline CDR1 is SEHNR and CDR2 FQNEAQ (reference sequence). This CDR3 has 19 amino acids.

This clone has more than one count but fewer than ten. V usage is TRBV28 and J usage is TRBJ1-6; 10 nucleotides match TRBD1. Germline V gene sequence: CDR1 MDHEN, CDR2 SYDVKM. Trimming took 8 bases from V and 3 from J; bases not matched to a gene: 4. The CDR3 is 15 amino acids. CDR3 loop: CASGTGENYNSPLHF. The CDR3 DNA reads TGTGCCAGCGGGACAGGGGAGAACTATAATTCACCCCTCCACTTT. The full variable domain, with the rest looked up from reference TRBV28 and TRBJ1-6, is DVKVTQSSRYLVKRTGEKVFLECVQDMDHENMFWYRQDPGLGLRLIYFSYDVKMKEKGDIPEGYSVSREKKERFSLILESASTNQTSMYLCASGTGENYNSPLHFGNGTRLTVT.

The chain links TRBV5-6 to TRBJ1-2; 8 bases are shared with TRBD1. CDR1 and CDR2 from the germline V gene are SGHDT and YYEEEE. The CDR3 has 12 amino acids. Trimming took 4 bases from V and 6 from J; bases not matched to a gene: 2. CDR3 protein: CASSGQGNGYTF. The CDR3 coding sequence is TGTGCCAGCAGCGGACAGGGAAATGGCTACACCTTC.

This rearrangement joins TRBV19 to TRBJ1-5; 7 bases are shared with TRBD1. Germline loops: CDR1 LNHDA, CDR2 SQIVND (reference sequence). The CDR3 consists of 14 residues. With V trimmed by 6 bases and J by 2 bases, 4 bases remained unmatched. DNA for the CDR3: TGTGCCAGTAGAGGAGGGGGCGGCAATCAGCCCCAGCATTTT. Encoded protein: CASRGGGGNQPQHF.